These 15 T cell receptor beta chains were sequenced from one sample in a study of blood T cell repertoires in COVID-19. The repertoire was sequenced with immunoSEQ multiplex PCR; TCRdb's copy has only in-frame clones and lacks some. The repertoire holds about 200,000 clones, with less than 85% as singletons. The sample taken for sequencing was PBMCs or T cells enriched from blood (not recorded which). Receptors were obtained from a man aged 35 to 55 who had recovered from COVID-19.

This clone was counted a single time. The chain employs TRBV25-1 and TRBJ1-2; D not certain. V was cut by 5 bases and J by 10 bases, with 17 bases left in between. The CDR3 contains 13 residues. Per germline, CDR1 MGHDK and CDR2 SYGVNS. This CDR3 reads CASSPVGGLLYTF. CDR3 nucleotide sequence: TGTGCCAGCAGTCCGGTCGGCGGACTCCTCTACACCTTC.

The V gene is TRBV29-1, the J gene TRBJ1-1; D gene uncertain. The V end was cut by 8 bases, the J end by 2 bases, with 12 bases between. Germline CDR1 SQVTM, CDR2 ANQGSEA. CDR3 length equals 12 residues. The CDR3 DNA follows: TGCAGCATACAGAGAGCTAACACTGAAGCTTTCTTT. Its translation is CSIQRANTEAFF.

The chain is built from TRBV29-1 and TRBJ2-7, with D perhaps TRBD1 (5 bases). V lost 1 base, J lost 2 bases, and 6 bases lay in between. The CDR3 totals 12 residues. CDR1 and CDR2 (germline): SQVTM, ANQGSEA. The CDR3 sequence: CSVEGRAYEQYF. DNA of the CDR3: TGCAGCGTTGAAGGCAGGGCCTACGAGCAGTACTTC.

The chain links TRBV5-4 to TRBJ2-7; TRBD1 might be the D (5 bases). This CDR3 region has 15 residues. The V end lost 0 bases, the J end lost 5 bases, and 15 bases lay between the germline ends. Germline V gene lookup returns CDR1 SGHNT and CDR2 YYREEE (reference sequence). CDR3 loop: CASSLEGVGVDEQYF. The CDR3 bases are TGTGCCAGCAGCTTGGAAGGGGTTGGGGTCGACGAGCAGTACTTC.

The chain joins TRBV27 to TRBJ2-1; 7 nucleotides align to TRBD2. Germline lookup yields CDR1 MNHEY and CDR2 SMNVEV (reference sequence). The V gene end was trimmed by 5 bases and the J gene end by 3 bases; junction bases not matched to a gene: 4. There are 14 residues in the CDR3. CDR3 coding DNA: TGTGCCAGCAGTCCGGGACTACGCTACAATGAGCAGTTCTTC. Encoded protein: CASSPGLRYNEQFF.

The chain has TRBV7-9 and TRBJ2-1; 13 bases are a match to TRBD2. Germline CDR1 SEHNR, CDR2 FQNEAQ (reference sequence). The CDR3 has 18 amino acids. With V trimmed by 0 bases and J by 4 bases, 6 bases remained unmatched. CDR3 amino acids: CASSLAQGLAGVYNEQFF. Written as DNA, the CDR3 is TGTGCCAGCAGCTTAGCACAAGGACTAGCGGGAGTTTACAATGAGCAGTTCTTC.

CDR3 region: CASTRGGGFSGANVLTF. CDR3 bases: TGTGCCAGCACCCGAGGGGGGGGATTCTCTGGGGCCAACGTCCTGACTTTC. The chain employs TRBV2 and TRBJ2-6, with D possibly matching TRBD2 (7 bases). The CDR3 is 17 amino acids. The germline CDR1 and CDR2 sequences are SNHLY and FYNNEI. Trimming left V 7 bases short and J 0 bases short, with 16 bases between.

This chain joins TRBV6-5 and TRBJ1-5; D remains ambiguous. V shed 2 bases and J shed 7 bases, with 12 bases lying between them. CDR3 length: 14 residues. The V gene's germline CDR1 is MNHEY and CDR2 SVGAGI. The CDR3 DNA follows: TGTGCCAGCAGTTACGCGAGAGGGAACCAGCCCCAGCATTTT. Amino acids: CASSYARGNQPQHF.

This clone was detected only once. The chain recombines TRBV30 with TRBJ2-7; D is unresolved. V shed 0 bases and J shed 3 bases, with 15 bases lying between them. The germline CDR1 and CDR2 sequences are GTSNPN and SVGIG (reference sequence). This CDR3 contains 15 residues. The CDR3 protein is CAWSVLLVHSYEQYF. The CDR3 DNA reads TGTGCCTGGAGTGTACTATTAGTCCATAGCTACGAGCAGTACTTC. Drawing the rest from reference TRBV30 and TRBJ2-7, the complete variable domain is SQTIHQWPATLVQPVGSPLSLECTVEGTSNPNLYWYRQAAGRGLQLLFYSVGIGQISSEVPQNLSASRPQDRQFILSSKKLLLSDSGFYLCAWSVLLVHSYEQYFGPGTRLTVT.

The CDR3, as DNA: TGTGCCAGCACCCGGACTAGCGGAAAAGAGACCCAGTACTTC. Translation gives CASTRTSGKETQYF. The V gene is TRBV3-1 (or the pseudogene TRBV3-2), the J gene TRBJ2-5, with 10 bases aligning to TRBD2. The germline V gene has CDR1 LGHDT and CDR2 YNNKEL (reference sequence). After removal of 7 bases from V and 3 bases from J, the junction contained 5 bases not matched to a gene. The CDR3 runs to 14 residues.

The CDR3 spells CASRPSGTNQETQYF. CDR3 DNA: TGCGCCAGCAGACCTAGCGGGACAAACCAAGAGACCCAGTACTTC. The rearrangement links TRBV5-1 to TRBJ2-5; 9 nucleotides line up with TRBD2. Germline CDR1 is SGHRS and CDR2 is YFSETQ. V trimming: 5 bases; J trimming: 0 bases; junction bases outside the gene matches: 5. CDR3 length: 15 amino acids.

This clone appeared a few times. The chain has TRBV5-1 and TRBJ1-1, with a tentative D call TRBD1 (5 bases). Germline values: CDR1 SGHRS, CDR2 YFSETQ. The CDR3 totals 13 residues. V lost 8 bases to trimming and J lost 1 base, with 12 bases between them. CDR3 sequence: CASGHGKNTEAFF. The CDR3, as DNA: TGCGCCAGTGGACACGGTAAGAACACTGAAGCTTTCTTT. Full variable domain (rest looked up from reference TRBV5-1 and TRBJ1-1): KAGVTQTPRYLIKTRGQQVTLSCSPISGHRSVSWYQQTPGQGLQFLFEYFSETQRNKGNFPGRFSGRQFSNSRSEMNVSTLELGDSALYLCASGHGKNTEAFFGQGTRLTVV.

For the CDR3, the DNA is TGTGCTAGTGGTTTAATGGCGGGACCTTACGAGCAGTACTTC. Protein sequence: CASGLMAGPYEQYF. This chain connects TRBV12-5 to TRBJ2-7; D possibly corresponds to TRBD2 (6 bases). Germline V lookup: CDR1 LGHNT, CDR2 FRNRAP. This CDR3 region has 14 residues. V gave up 3 bases and J gave up 4 bases, with 13 bases separating them.

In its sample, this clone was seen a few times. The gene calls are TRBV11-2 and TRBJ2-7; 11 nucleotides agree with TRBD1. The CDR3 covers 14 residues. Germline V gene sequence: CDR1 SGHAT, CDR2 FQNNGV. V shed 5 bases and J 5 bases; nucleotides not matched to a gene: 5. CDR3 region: CASSLDRGLDEQYF. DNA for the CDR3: TGTGCCAGCAGCCTGGACAGGGGGCTCGACGAGCAGTACTTC.

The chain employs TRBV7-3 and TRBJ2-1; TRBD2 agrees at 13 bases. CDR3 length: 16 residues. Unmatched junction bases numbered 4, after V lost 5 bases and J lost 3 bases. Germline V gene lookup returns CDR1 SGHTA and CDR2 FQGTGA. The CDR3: CASSEGLAGYYNEQFF. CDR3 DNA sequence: TGTGCCAGCAGCGAGGGACTAGCGGGGTACTACAATGAGCAGTTCTTC.